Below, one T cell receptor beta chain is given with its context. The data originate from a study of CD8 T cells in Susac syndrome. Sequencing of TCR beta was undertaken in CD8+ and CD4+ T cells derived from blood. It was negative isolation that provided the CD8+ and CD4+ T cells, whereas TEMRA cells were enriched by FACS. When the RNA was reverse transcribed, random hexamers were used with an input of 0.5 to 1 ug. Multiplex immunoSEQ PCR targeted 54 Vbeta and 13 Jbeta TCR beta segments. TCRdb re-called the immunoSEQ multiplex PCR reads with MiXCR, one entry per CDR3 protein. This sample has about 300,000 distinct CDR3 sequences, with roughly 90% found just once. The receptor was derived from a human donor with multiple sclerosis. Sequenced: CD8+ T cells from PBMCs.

CDR3 protein: CASSPPAVGQLYEQYF. CDR3 bases: TGTGCCAGCTCACCACCGGCAGTGGGACAGCTCTACGAGCAGTACTTC. The V gene is TRBV18, the J gene TRBJ2-7; 7 bases line up with TRBD1. V lost 0 bases and J lost 3; bases outside the gene matches: 8. The CDR3 is made up of 16 amino acids. Germline CDR1 KGHSH, CDR2 LQKENI.